Each of the 10 T cell receptor beta chains below was sequenced from the same sample in a study of blood T cell repertoires in COVID-19. The method was immunoSEQ multiplex PCR; TCRdb's version includes in-frame clones alone and lacks a portion of them. Among 130,000 or so clones listed, about nine tenths were seen once. The sequenced sample consisted of peripheral blood. Source of these receptors: a human donor with COVID-19, enrolled during active disease. The donor label of this sample is uncertain.

V and J are TRBV5-6 and TRBJ2-1, with 12 nucleotides matching TRBD2. V dropped 5 bases and J dropped 4; count of bases not matched to a gene: 4. Germline V gene data show CDR1 as SGHDT and CDR2 as YYEEEE. The CDR3 contains 15 residues. The CDR3 protein is CASRLGLAGYNEQFF. CDR3 nucleotides: TGTGCCAGCAGGCTCGGACTAGCGGGATACAATGAGCAGTTCTTC.

This rearrangement joins TRBV7-9 to TRBJ2-4; 8 nucleotides agree with TRBD1. CDR3 length: 18 amino acids. The V gene's germline CDR1 is SEHNR and CDR2 FQNEAQ (reference sequence). The junction had 12 bases not matched to a gene; V was cut back by 5 bases and J by 0 bases. The DNA of the CDR3 is TGTGCCAGCAGCCCAACGTGGGGACAGGCTCTAGCCAAAAACATTCAGTACTTC. This encodes CASSPTWGQALAKNIQYF.

The V call is TRBV2, the J call TRBJ1-2; D uncertain. This CDR3 region has 13 residues. V was trimmed by 3 bases and J by 4 bases, leaving 9 bases between them. Germline CDR1 is SNHLY and CDR2 is FYNNEI. CDR3 DNA: TGTGCCAGCAGTGAGGGCCGGCTCTATGGCTACACCTTC. This translates into CASSEGRLYGYTF.

The chain employs TRBV7-7 and TRBJ2-3; D possibly corresponds to TRBD2 (5 bases). CDR1 is SSHAT and CDR2 is FNYEAQ in the germline V gene (reference sequence). Trimming pared 5 bases from V and 0 bases from J, leaving 15 bases between. The CDR3 length is 16 residues. The CDR3 region is CASSPGGQSSTDTQYF. For the CDR3, the DNA is TGTGCCAGCAGCCCCGGCGGGCAGTCTAGCACAGATACGCAGTATTTT. Based on the CDR3 plus reference TRBV7-7 and TRBJ2-3, the full variable domain is GAGVSQSPRYKVTKRGQDVTLRCDPISSHATLYWYQQALGQGPEFLTYFNYEAQPDKSGLPSDRFSAERPEGSISTLTIQRTEQRDSAMYRCASSPGGQSSTDTQYFGPGTRLTVL.

This clone was detected a few times. The chain has TRBV18 and TRBJ1-3; D remains ambiguous. From germline, CDR1 is KGHSH and CDR2 LQKENI. V was trimmed by 3 bases and J by 0 bases, leaving 12 bases between them. This CDR3 has 16 amino acids. In DNA form, the CDR3 reads TGTGCCAGCTCACCTAATTCGGTTAGCTCTGGAAACACCATATATTTT. Its protein is CASSPNSVSSGNTIYF.

The gene calls are TRBV28 and TRBJ1-1; possibly TRBD1 for D (6 bases). The CDR3 contains 13 residues. The V and J ends lost 4 bases and 2 bases respectively, with 8 bases between them. CDR1 is MDHEN and CDR2 is SYDVKM in the germline V gene. The CDR3 nucleotides read TGTGCCAGCAGTTGGGGGACAAACACTGAAGCTTTCTTT. Its protein product is CASSWGTNTEAFF.

The sample holds one count of this clone. DNA of the CDR3: TGTGCCAGCAGTGAATTTGGACAGGGCTACAATCAGCCCCAGCATTTT. Translating gives CASSEFGQGYNQPQHF. The chain employs TRBV6-1 and TRBJ1-5; 8 bases are a match to TRBD1. CDR3 length: 16 residues. The V gene end was trimmed by 2 bases and the J gene end by 3 bases; junction bases not matched to a gene: 6. Germline lookup yields CDR1 MNHNS and CDR2 SASEGT.

The genes are TRBV5-1 and TRBJ1-2; no clear D. Per germline, CDR1 SGHRS and CDR2 YFSETQ. The CDR3 consists of 13 residues. Between the trimmed V and J ends, which lost 4 bases and 3 bases, there was a span of 10 bases. The CDR3 reads CASSPQTDYGYTF. In nucleotides, the CDR3 is TGCGCCAGCAGCCCCCAAACGGACTATGGCTACACCTTC.

The rearrangement links TRBV3-1 (or the pseudogene TRBV3-2) to TRBJ2-3, with 11 bases matching TRBD2. This CDR3 is built from 16 residues. Germline-derived CDR1 and CDR2 are LGHDT and YNNKEL (reference sequence). After removal of 5 bases from V and 2 bases from J, the junction contained 6 bases not matched to a gene. In DNA form, the CDR3 reads TGTGCCAGCAGCACTCGACTAGCGGGATACACAGATACGCAGTATTTT. Translation gives CASSTRLAGYTDTQYF.

J is TRBJ2-3 and V is TRBV6-5; D remains ambiguous. Germline V gives CDR1 MNHEY, CDR2 SVGAGI. V was shortened by 6 bases and J by 0 bases, with 7 bases between the two germline ends. This CDR3 region has 13 residues. Here the CDR3 reads CASRLQSTDTQYF. Written as DNA, the CDR3 is TGTGCCAGCAGGTTGCAGAGCACAGATACGCAGTATTTT.